One sample yielded the 27 T cell receptor beta chains listed below, sequenced in a study of T cell responses to AZD1222 COVID-19 vaccine. The method was immunoSEQ multiplex PCR; TCRdb's version includes in-frame clones alone and lacks a portion of them. There are roughly 180,000 clones in the sample; 92% occur only once, and 1.9% lies in the top ten. The sequences come from peripheral blood, collected 28 days after the second AZD1222 dose. These receptors all stem from an adult who received the AZD1222 COVID-19 vaccine.

The rearrangement links TRBV5-4 to TRBJ1-1; TRBD1 matches at 9 bases. V trimming: 0 bases; J trimming: 4 bases; junction bases outside the gene matches: 1. The germline CDR1 and CDR2 sequences are SGHNT and YYREEE (reference sequence). The CDR3 consists of 14 residues. Here the CDR3 DNA reads TGTGCCAGCAGCTTGGGACAGGGGGGCACTGAAGCTTTCTTT. As protein: CASSLGQGGTEAFF.

This chain joins TRBV5-1 and TRBJ1-1; TRBD1 agrees at 7 bases. V dropped 0 bases and J dropped 10; count of bases not matched to a gene: 18. The CDR3 is 17 residues long. Germline V gene lookup returns CDR1 SGHRS and CDR2 YFSETQ. The CDR3 is CASSLGQGGFMVSGAFF. The DNA of the CDR3 is TGCGCCAGCAGCTTGGGACAGGGCGGATTTATGGTCAGTGGAGCTTTCTTT.

This clone has more than one count but fewer than ten. The chain uses TRBV7-2 and TRBJ2-2; TRBD1 agrees at 7 bases. The V and J ends lost 3 bases and 6 bases, in that order; junction bases with no gene match: 10. The CDR3 extends over 16 amino acids. The V gene's germline CDR1 is SGHTA and CDR2 FQGNSA. CDR3: CASSFGRGRVAGELFF. CDR3 nucleotide sequence: TGTGCCAGCAGCTTCGGTAGGGGGCGCGTTGCCGGGGAGCTGTTTTTT.

The V gene is TRBV19, the J gene TRBJ2-3, with D possibly TRBD2 on 6 matching bases. Germline CDR1 LNHDA, CDR2 SQIVND (reference sequence). The ends were cut back, 2 bases at V and 2 bases at J, with 11 bases in the middle. This CDR3 region has 15 residues. The DNA of the CDR3 is TGTGCCAGTAGTATAATTGGCGGGGACACAGATACGCAGTATTTT. Translating it yields CASSIIGGDTDTQYF.

The V call is TRBV3-1 (or the pseudogene TRBV3-2), the J call TRBJ2-7; D is ambiguous. V lost 6 bases to trimming and J lost 6 bases, with 15 bases between them. This CDR3 is 13 amino acids long. The V gene's germline CDR1 is LGHDT and CDR2 YNNKEL (reference sequence). CDR3 residues: CASSPSAVGEQYF. CDR3 in DNA: TGTGCCAGCAGTCCTTCCGCCGTGGGCGAGCAGTACTTC.

The rearrangement links TRBV7-9 to TRBJ2-7, with D unclear. There are 12 residues in the CDR3. CDR1 SEHNR and CDR2 FQNEAQ come from the germline V gene (reference sequence). V was shortened by 4 bases and J by 4 bases, with 8 bases between the two germline ends. CDR3 in DNA: TGTGCCAGCAGCTACTTGTGGTACGAGCAGTACTTC. It translates to CASSYLWYEQYF.

The chain couples TRBV19 to TRBJ2-5; possible D gene TRBD1, 6 bases. The CDR3 has 15 amino acids. Germline V lookup: CDR1 LNHDA, CDR2 SQIVND (reference sequence). Deletions cut 5 bases from V and 2 bases from J, with 15 bases between. The CDR3 loop is CASSSPGQKQETQYF. CDR3 DNA: TGTGCCAGTAGTTCACCGGGACAAAAACAAGAGACCCAGTACTTC.

The chain combines TRBV19 with TRBJ1-5; D is ambiguous. V dropped 6 bases and J dropped 7 bases, with 16 bases sitting between them. The CDR3 runs to 14 residues. The germline V gene has CDR1 LNHDA and CDR2 SQIVND (reference sequence). The DNA for the CDR3 is TGTGCCAGTAGCACCGGGATCCCGGGACAGCCCCAGCATTTT. Translation gives CASSTGIPGQPQHF.

The chain uses TRBV21-1 and TRBJ1-5; the listed D gene, TRBD1, was not tested against the DNA. TRBV21-1 is a documented pseudogene. This CDR3 spans 17 amino acids. Written as DNA, the CDR3 is TGTGCCAGCAGCAAAGGCGACAGGGGGCTTAGCAATCAGCCCCAGCATTTT. Its translation is CASSKGDRGLSNQPQHF.

This clone occurred once. The rearrangement links TRBV9 to TRBJ2-2; D uncertain. V was pared by 2 bases and J by 0 bases, with 11 bases between. The CDR3 consists of 16 residues. Per the germline V gene, CDR1 is SGDLS and CDR2 is YYNGEE. The CDR3 nucleotides read TGTGCCAGCAGCGTTGGAGCCGGGCCGAACACCGGGGAGCTGTTTTTT. Translated: CASSVGAGPNTGELFF.

J is TRBJ2-2 and V is TRBV29-1; D is perhaps TRBD1 or TRBD2 (5 bases each). Looked up from germline, CDR1 is SQVTM and CDR2 is ANQGSEA. This CDR3 has 14 residues. Trimming stripped 6 bases from V and 2 bases from J, with 13 bases between. This chain's CDR3 is CSVVGPSNTGELFF. The CDR3 nucleotides read TGCAGCGTCGTGGGACCGTCTAACACCGGGGAGCTGTTTTTT.

The rearrangement uses TRBV19 and TRBJ2-7; D is tentatively TRBD1 or TRBD2 (6 bases each). V was pared by 6 bases and J by 1 base, with 16 bases between. Germline V CDR1 and CDR2: LNHDA, SQIVND (reference sequence). This CDR3 comprises 15 residues. As DNA, the CDR3 is TGTGCCAGTAGACCCCAAGGGGGGCCATCCTACGAGCAGTACTTC. Protein: CASRPQGGPSYEQYF.

V and J are TRBV7-2 and TRBJ2-7, with a tentative D call TRBD2 (5 bases). With 1 base removed from V and 2 bases from J, the gap between germline ends came to 12 bases. The CDR3 contains 15 residues. Germline-derived CDR1 and CDR2 are SGHTA and FQGNSA. The CDR3 bases are TGTGCCAGCAGCTTAGGAGGGTTTCCCCCCTACGAGCAGTACTTC. Translating it yields CASSLGGFPPYEQYF.

V is TRBV28 and J is TRBJ1-4; maybe TRBD1 (6 bases). The CDR3 is made up of 16 amino acids. With 5 bases removed from V and 12 bases from J, the gap between germline ends came to 25 bases. Germline V gene data show CDR1 as MDHEN and CDR2 as SYDVKM. The CDR3, as DNA: TGTGCCAGCAGTCGACTAGGACAGAGCCAGATGAGGGAACTGTTTTTT. It is translated as CASSRLGQSQMRELFF.

V and J are TRBV5-1 and TRBJ2-1; TRBD2 matches 9 bases. Germline V gene sequence: CDR1 SGHRS, CDR2 YFSETQ. V was clipped by 3 bases and J by 7 bases; unmatched bases: 11. The CDR3 has 16 amino acids. As DNA, the CDR3 is TGCGCCAGCAGCTCCCGGGTTAGCGGGAGCAAGAATGAGCAGTTCTTC. This translates into CASSSRVSGSKNEQFF.

V is TRBV12-3 or TRBV12-4 and J is TRBJ1-4; D unresolved. The CDR3 covers 13 residues. V lost 6 bases and J 5 bases, leaving 10 bases between the germline ends. In DNA, the CDR3 is TGTGCCAGCAGGAAAGAATCAAATGAAAAACTGTTTTTT. Encoded protein: CASRKESNEKLFF.

The V and J genes are TRBV11-3 and TRBJ1-6; D is uncertain. The germline CDR1 and CDR2 sequences are SGHNT and YENEEA. The CDR3 contains 17 residues. V lost 5 bases, J lost 0 bases, and 14 bases lay in between. The CDR3 sequence is CASSAGPWGSYNSPLHF. The CDR3 DNA sequence: TGTGCCAGCAGCGCGGGCCCTTGGGGCTCCTATAATTCACCCCTCCACTTT.

The rearrangement joins TRBV6-5 to TRBJ2-3; 8 bases fit TRBD2. This CDR3 contains 15 residues. The junction had 3 bases not matched to a gene; V was cut back by 4 bases and J by 0 bases. In germline, CDR1 is MNHEY, CDR2 SVGAGI. The chain's CDR3 is CASSLAGKSTDTQYF. CDR3 coding DNA: TGTGCCAGCAGTTTAGCGGGGAAGAGCACAGATACGCAGTATTTT.

The gene calls are TRBV10-3 and TRBJ1-2; a possible D gene is TRBD1 (5 bases). The CDR3 sequence is 14 residues long. The germline V gene has CDR1 ENHRY and CDR2 SYGVKD. Trimming removed 3 bases from V and 0 bases from J, with 8 bases in between. This chain's CDR3 is CAISDLTANYGYTF. CDR3 DNA sequence: TGTGCCATCAGTGACTTGACAGCTAACTATGGCTACACCTTC.

Only a few counts were recorded for this clone. The chain uses TRBV3-1 (or the pseudogene TRBV3-2) and TRBJ2-1, with 9 nucleotides matching TRBD2. Germline-derived CDR1 and CDR2 are LGHDT and YNNKEL (reference sequence). The V segment lost 1 base and the J segment 5 bases; nucleotides outside the gene matches: 3. The CDR3 is 15 residues long. The CDR3: CASSQGASGNNEQFF. DNA for the CDR3: TGTGCCAGCAGCCAAGGAGCTAGCGGGAACAATGAGCAGTTCTTC.

The chain recombines TRBV10-3 with TRBJ2-5, with D possibly matching TRBD2 (5 bases). The length of the CDR3 is 15 residues. V shed 0 bases and J shed 2 bases, with 10 bases lying between them. Per germline, CDR1 ENHRY and CDR2 SYGVKD. In DNA form, the CDR3 reads TGTGCCATCAGTGAGTCGACTACCGGACAAGAGACCCAGTACTTC. This translates into CAISESTTGQETQYF.

This sequence joins TRBV5-1 and TRBJ2-3; D remains ambiguous. The germline V and J ends were trimmed by 2 bases and 1 base, with 5 bases remaining between them. Per germline, CDR1 SGHRS and CDR2 YFSETQ. CDR3 size: 13 residues. The CDR3 DNA is TGCGCCAGCAGCTTCGGGCGCACAGATACGCAGTATTTT. It yields the protein CASSFGRTDTQYF.

The genes are TRBV7-2 and TRBJ1-2; tentatively, D is TRBD1 (6 bases). V lost 3 bases and J lost 0, with 8 bases in between. This CDR3 is 14 amino acids long. The germline gives CDR1 SGHTA, CDR2 FQGNSA. The CDR3 sequence: CASSFRTANYGYTF. The CDR3 DNA sequence: TGTGCCAGCAGCTTCCGGACAGCTAACTATGGCTACACCTTC.

The chain employs TRBV28 and TRBJ2-7; 9 bases align to TRBD2. This CDR3 has 14 residues. Germline trimming cut 5 bases from V and 3 bases from J; bases unmatched to any gene: 5. The germline V gene has CDR1 MDHEN and CDR2 SYDVKM. Here the CDR3 DNA reads TGTGCCAGCAGTATCGCGGGAGGGGTCTACGAGCAGTACTTC. Protein sequence: CASSIAGGVYEQYF.

V and J are TRBV4-3 and TRBJ2-3, with 9 bases matching TRBD1. After removal of 3 bases from V and 4 bases from J, the junction contained 5 bases not matched to a gene. Germline lookup yields CDR1 LGHNA and CDR2 YSLEER. This CDR3 has 15 residues. CDR3 nucleotide sequence: TGCGCCAGCAGCCAGGATAGACAGGGGGCAGATACGCAGTATTTT. Its protein product is CASSQDRQGADTQYF.

The V call is TRBV30, the J call TRBJ2-5; D unclear. The V and J ends lost 2 bases and 1 base respectively, with 8 bases between them. Germline V lookup: CDR1 GTSNPN, CDR2 SVGIG (reference sequence). There are 13 residues in the CDR3. As DNA, the CDR3 is TGTGCCTGGAGTAAACAAATCCAAGAGACCCAGTACTTC. Its protein product is CAWSKQIQETQYF.

The V gene is TRBV12-3 or TRBV12-4, the J gene TRBJ1-2; no clear D. V gave up 0 bases and J gave up 3 bases, with 5 bases separating them. CDR3 length: 13 amino acids. CDR3 region: CASSLAADYGYTF. The CDR3 DNA reads as TGTGCCAGCAGTTTAGCGGCGGACTATGGCTACACCTTC.